The present T cell receptor beta chain was sequenced within a study of CD8 T cells in Susac syndrome. About this clonotype: The junction departs from germline at one end; a sequencing error may be responsible.

CDR3 size: 14 residues. Germline V gives CDR1 LNHNV, CDR2 YYDKDF (reference sequence). Random hexamers were used to reverse transcribe about 0.5 to 1 ug of RNA. Using its own MiXCR run on the immunoSEQ multiplex PCR reads, TCRdb lists one record per CDR3 protein. The sample has 150,000 to 200,000 distinct CDR3 sequences, roughly 92% seen once. Sequenced sample: CD4+ T cells from PBMCs. The sequence was collected from a human donor in good health. The V call is TRBV15, the J call TRBJ1-5, with D possibly TRBD1 on 6 matching bases. The CDR3 nucleotides read TGTGCCACCAACAGAGGACAGTCCGCGGGGCCCCAGCATTTT. Protein: CATNRGQSAGPQHF.